This T cell receptor beta chain was documented in a study of CD4+ T cells in melanoma. Study-wide findings and caveats: Diverse differentiation states were reported for melanoma neoantigen-specific CD4+ T cells. A reported correlation linked neoantigen-specific CD4+ T cells to CD8+, macrophage and B cell function.

Remarks on this clone: Its antigen is unknown.

The V gene lost 5 bases and the J gene lost 5 bases, with 19 bases spanning the gap. Germline loops: CDR1 LGHNA, CDR2 YNFKEQ. CDR3 length: 15 residues. Assay: immunoSEQ multiplex PCR; the TCRdb copy retains only in-frame clones and omits some. Among tens of thousands of clones listed, approximately 70% were seen once. The specimen sequenced was tumor tissue. The receptor was derived from a human donor with melanoma. The V and J genes are TRBV4-2 and TRBJ2-7; perhaps TRBD1 as D (6 bases). CDR3 protein: CASSLRAGEVHEQYF. The CDR3 nucleotides read TGTGCCAGCAGCTTAAGGGCAGGGGAAGTCCACGAGCAGTACTTC.